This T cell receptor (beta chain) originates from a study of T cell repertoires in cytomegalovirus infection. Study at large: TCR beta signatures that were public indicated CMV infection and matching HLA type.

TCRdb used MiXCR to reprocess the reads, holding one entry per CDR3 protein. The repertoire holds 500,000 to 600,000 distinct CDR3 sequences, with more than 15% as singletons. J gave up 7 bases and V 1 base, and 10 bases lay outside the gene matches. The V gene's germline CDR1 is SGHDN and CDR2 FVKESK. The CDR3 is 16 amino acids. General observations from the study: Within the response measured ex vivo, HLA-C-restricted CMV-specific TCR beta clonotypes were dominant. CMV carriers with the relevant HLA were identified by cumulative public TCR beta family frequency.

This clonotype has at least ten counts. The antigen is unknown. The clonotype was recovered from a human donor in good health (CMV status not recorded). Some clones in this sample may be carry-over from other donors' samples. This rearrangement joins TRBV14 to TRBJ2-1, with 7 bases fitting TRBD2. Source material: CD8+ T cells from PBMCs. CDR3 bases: TGTGCCAGCAGCCAAGCGGGACTATGGGGGAAAAATGAGCAGTTCTTC. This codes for CASSQAGLWGKNEQFF. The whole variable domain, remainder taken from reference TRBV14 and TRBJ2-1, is EAGVTQFPSHSVIEKGQTVTLRCDPISGHDNLYWYRRVMGKEIKFLLHFVKESKQDESGMPNNRFLAERTGGTYSTLKVQPAELEDSGVYFCASSQAGLWGKNEQFFGPGTRLTVL.